Listed below are T cell receptor beta chains from one sample, sequenced in a study of blood T cell repertoires in COVID-19. Some clones are missing from TCRdb's copy, which holds only in-frame ones; the method was immunoSEQ multiplex PCR. The table shows approximately 180,000 clones, with about 81% occurring only once. Material for sequencing was peripheral blood. The origin of the receptors is a woman aged 65 to 85 with acute or convalescent COVID-19. Each CDR3 is given with its conserved first and last residue. The D gene is left open where the match is weak. Clone size is not always given. Where it is, it says once, few, many or a class for expanded clones.

-	TRBV5-1	TRBD1	TRBJ2-7	TGCGCCAGCAGCTCCGGGACAGGGCTCTACGAGCAGTACTTC	CASSSGTGLYEQYF
few	TRBV29-1	-	TRBJ2-7	TGCAGCGTTGAAGATAAGGAAAGAGGAGGGTCGGGGTACGAGCAGTACTTC	CSVEDKERGGSGYEQYF
few	TRBV7-9	-	TRBJ1-6	TGTGCCAGCATGGCCGGGATGGGTTCACCCCTCCACTTT	CASMAGMGSPLHF
few	TRBV19	-	TRBJ2-5	TGTGCCAGTAGTATCCGTGGCAGGGGGGCGGCCCAGTACTTC	CASSIRGRGAAQYF
-	TRBV7-8	-	TRBJ1-6	TGTGCCAGCAGCTTAGGGGCCGATTCACCCCTCCACTTT	CASSLGADSPLHF
-	TRBV15	-	TRBJ1-6	TGTGCCACCAGCGGGGGCCTAGGGGATACTTCACCCCTCCACTTT	CATSGGLGDTSPLHF
-	TRBV6-2/TRBV6-3	TRBD1	TRBJ2-1	TGTGCCAGCAGTTTAGACAGGGAGTACAATGAGCAGTTCTTC	CASSLDREYNEQFF
-	TRBV7-9	-	TRBJ1-2	TGTGCCAGCACCCCGGGGGGGGTGGCCTATGGCTACACCTTC	CASTPGGVAYGYTF
-	TRBV27	TRBD2	TRBJ2-7	TGTGCCAGCAGTACCATAGCGGGGAATATCTACGAGCAGTACTTC	CASSTIAGNIYEQYF
-	TRBV4-1	TRBD1	TRBJ2-3	TGCGCCAGCAGTGTTCAGGGGGTAAGCACAGATACGCAGTATTTT	CASSVQGVSTDTQYF
-	TRBV6-6	TRBD2	TRBJ2-3	TGTGCCAGCAGTCCCCGACTAGCGGGGGGGCTTAGCACAGATACGCAGTATTTT	CASSPRLAGGLSTDTQYF
-	TRBV2	-	TRBJ1-1	TGTGCCAGCACCACTCAGGGGAACACTGAAGCTTTCTTT	CASTTQGNTEAFF
-	TRBV19	-	TRBJ1-5	TGTGCCAGTAGTGCCGACAGGAGTAATCAGCCCCAGCATTTT	CASSADRSNQPQHF
-	TRBV28	TRBD1	TRBJ1-2	TGTGCCAGCCGCTTATTTGGACAGGGAGGGGACTATGGCTACACCTTC	CASRLFGQGGDYGYTF
-	TRBV24-1	-	TRBJ1-4	TGTGCCACCAGTGAGGCCGGGACAGAAAAACTGTTTTTT	CATSEAGTEKLFF
-	TRBV6-5	-	TRBJ2-3	TGTGCCAGCAAAGAGGGGGTCACAGATACGCAGTATTTT	CASKEGVTDTQYF
-	TRBV6-6	TRBD1	TRBJ1-1	TGTGCCACGATCATGACAGGGAGGAACACTGAAGCTTTCTTT	CATIMTGRNTEAFF
-	TRBV11-2	-	TRBJ1-6	TGTGCCAGCAGCTACGGTCGCGAGAGAGCCCTCCACTTT	CASSYGRERALHF
few	TRBV18	-	TRBJ1-5	TGTGCCAGCTCACCCGGCGGGTATTCTAGCAATCAGCCCCAGCATTTT	CASSPGGYSSNQPQHF
-	TRBV7-2	TRBD1	TRBJ1-2	TGTGCCAGCAGCTTAGTCCAGACAGGGTGGTCTAACTATGGCTACACCTTC	CASSLVQTGWSNYGYTF
-	TRBV6-4	TRBD1	TRBJ1-1	TGTGCCAGCAGCGCCGGGACAGGCTACACTGAAGCTTTCTTT	CASSAGTGYTEAFF
-	TRBV28	TRBD1	TRBJ1-6	TGTGCCAGCGGGGGACAGGGAATCTATAATTCACCCCTCCACTTT	CASGGQGIYNSPLHF
few	TRBV7-2	TRBD2	TRBJ2-3	TGTGCCAGCTCACCTCAGACTAGCGGTTGGGGGGATACGCAGTATTTT	CASSPQTSGWGDTQYF
once	TRBV28	-	TRBJ1-2	TGTGCCAGCAGTTTACCAGACAGAATATATGGCTACACCTTC	CASSLPDRIYGYTF
-	TRBV30	-	TRBJ1-5	TGTGCCTGGACTTCAGGTTTGAGCAATCAGCCCCAGCATTTT	CAWTSGLSNQPQHF
-	TRBV21-1	-	TRBJ2-7	TGTGCCAGCAGCAAAGTTCTGGCTAGCGGGAGGTACGAGCAGTACTTC	CASSKVLASGRYEQYF
-	TRBV18	TRBD1	TRBJ1-1	TGTGCCAGCTCACCACCGTTTGCACAGGGGGACACTGAAGCTTTCTTT	CASSPPFAQGDTEAFF
-	TRBV25-1	-	TRBJ1-2	TGTGCCAGCAGTGATTATAGACAGGGCTACACCTTC	CASSDYRQGYTF
-	TRBV19	TRBD1	TRBJ1-5	TGTGCCGGCGGACAGGGGGGTTTGGGTCAGCCCCAGCATTTT	CAGGQGGLGQPQHF
-	TRBV24-1	TRBD1	TRBJ1-4	TGTGCCACCAGTGACCCTGGGACAGGGGGTTCTGAAAAACTGTTTTTT	CATSDPGTGGSEKLFF
-	TRBV27	TRBD1	TRBJ2-3	TGTGCCAGCAGTTTATTGACAGGGGGGAATACGCAGTATTTT	CASSLLTGGNTQYF
-	TRBV5-7	TRBD2	TRBJ2-1	TGTGCCAGCAACCCGGTAGTGGGGGGGGATGAGCAGTTCTTC	CASNPVVGGDEQFF
-	TRBV3-1/TRBV3-2	TRBD1	TRBJ1-5	TGTGCCAGCAGCCAAGAAGGAAGCGGACAGGCCCGGGGTAATCAGCCCCAGCATTTT	CASSQEGSGQARGNQPQHF
-	TRBV6-5	-	TRBJ2-2	TGTGCCAGCAACAGGGCTGGACCATCCGCCGGGGAGCTGTTTTTT	CASNRAGPSAGELFF
-	TRBV7-9	-	TRBJ1-2	TGTGCCAGCAGCCCGGACTTCGCAGCCGCCCCTGGCTACACCTTC	CASSPDFAAAPGYTF
-	TRBV24-1	-	TRBJ2-7	TGTGCCACCAGTGGGCCAGGGCCCTACGAGCAGTACTTC	CATSGPGPYEQYF
-	TRBV28	TRBD1	TRBJ1-2	TGTGCCAGCAGCCTTCTCACCGACAGGGGGCTGCGGGGCTACACCTTC	CASSLLTDRGLRGYTF
-	TRBV6-1	TRBD1	TRBJ2-7	TGTGCCAGCAGTGAAGCCGTTGGCAGGGGGATTATCTACGAGCAGTACTTC	CASSEAVGRGIIYEQYF
-	TRBV7-2	-	TRBJ2-7	TGTGCCAGCAGCCGGGACTCGGACCTCTCCTACGAGCAGTACTTC	CASSRDSDLSYEQYF